The clone carrying this T cell receptor (beta chain) appeared many times. Its antigen is not known. This sample is drawn from a study of CD8 T cells in ankylosing spondylitis. Study findings and constraints: Reports say disease-linked clones showed up significantly more in matched ankylosing spondylitis synovial fluid. Disease-linked clones proved CD8+ and comparatively uncommon in peripheral blood. Ankylosing spondylitis blood seemed to carry a telltale TCR beta motif made of about 8 highly homologous variants.

V was trimmed by 4 bases and J by 5 bases, leaving 9 bases between them. This CDR3 region has 12 residues. TCR beta libraries were made by quantitative 5'-RACE with molecular barcodes. MiXCR, applied by TCRdb to the 5' RACE reads, yields one record per CDR3 protein. The table has about 540,000 distinct CDR3 sequences, roughly 13% seen once. The source is a male donor with ankylosing spondylitis. The chain has TRBV12-3 or TRBV12-4 and TRBJ2-7, with D perhaps TRBD1 (5 bases). Sequenced sample: blood, either unsorted or a sorted T cell fraction (not recorded which). CDR3 nucleotide sequence: TGTGCCAGCAGTTCTCAAGGGGACGAGCAGTACTTC. Translation gives CASSSQGDEQYF.